What follows describes a single T cell receptor beta chain. Libraries were prepared by immunoSEQ multiplex PCR; TCRdb keeps only in-frame clonotypes and omits some of them. The sample consists of 100,000 or so clones, 70% to 90% of them appearing once. This entry belongs to a study of OX40 agonist ivuxolimab in advanced cancers. Study details: Partial responses occurred in three patients (one hepatocellular carcinoma, two cutaneous melanoma).

This sequence was found in an adult with an advanced solid tumor such as melanoma, head and neck, liver or kidney cancer. Sequenced material: CD4+ or CD8+ T cells sorted from blood, taken in a trial of the OX40 agonist ivuxolimab.

CDR3 sequence: CSVVQQGAAFF. The CDR3 nucleotides are TGCAGCGTTGTGCAACAGGGGGCGGCTTTCTTT. The V call is TRBV29-1, the J call TRBJ1-1; TRBD1 matches 9 bases. The CDR3 covers 11 residues. Germline V gene sequence: CDR1 SQVTM, CDR2 ANQGSEA. Germline trimming cut 4 bases from V and 11 bases from J; bases unmatched to any gene: 5.